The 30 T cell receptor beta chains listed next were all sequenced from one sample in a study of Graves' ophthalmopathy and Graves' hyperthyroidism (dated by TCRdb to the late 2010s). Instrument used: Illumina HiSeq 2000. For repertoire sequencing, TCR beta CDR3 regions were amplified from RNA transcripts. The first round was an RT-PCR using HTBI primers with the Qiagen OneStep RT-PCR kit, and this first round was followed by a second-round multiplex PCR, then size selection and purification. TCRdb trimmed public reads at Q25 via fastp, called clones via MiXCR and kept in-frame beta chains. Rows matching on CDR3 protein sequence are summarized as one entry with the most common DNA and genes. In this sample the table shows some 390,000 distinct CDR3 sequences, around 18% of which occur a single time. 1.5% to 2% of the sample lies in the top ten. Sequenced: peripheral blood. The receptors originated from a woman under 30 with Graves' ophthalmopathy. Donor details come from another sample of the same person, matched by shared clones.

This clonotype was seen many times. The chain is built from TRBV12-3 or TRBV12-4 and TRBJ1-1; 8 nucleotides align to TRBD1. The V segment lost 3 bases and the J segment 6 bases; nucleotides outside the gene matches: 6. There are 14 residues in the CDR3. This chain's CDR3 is CASSLDRAVAEAFF. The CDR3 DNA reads TGTGCCAGCAGTTTGGACAGGGCAGTGGCTGAAGCTTTCTTT.

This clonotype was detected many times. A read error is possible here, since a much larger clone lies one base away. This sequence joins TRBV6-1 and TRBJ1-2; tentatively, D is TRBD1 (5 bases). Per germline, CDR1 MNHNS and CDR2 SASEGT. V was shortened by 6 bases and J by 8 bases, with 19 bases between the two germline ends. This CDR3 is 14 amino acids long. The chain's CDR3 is CASRDDPGMGGYTF. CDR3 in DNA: TGTGCCAGCAGGGACGACCCAGGGATGGGAGGCTACACCTTC.

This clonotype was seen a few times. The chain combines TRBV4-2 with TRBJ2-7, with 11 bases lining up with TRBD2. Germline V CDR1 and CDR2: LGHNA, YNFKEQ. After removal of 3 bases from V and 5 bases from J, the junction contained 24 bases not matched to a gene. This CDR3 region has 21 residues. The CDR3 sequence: CASSHSDPGQGLLAGDDEQYF. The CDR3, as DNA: TGTGCCAGCAGCCATAGTGACCCGGGACAGGGCCTACTAGCGGGAGACGACGAGCAGTACTTC.

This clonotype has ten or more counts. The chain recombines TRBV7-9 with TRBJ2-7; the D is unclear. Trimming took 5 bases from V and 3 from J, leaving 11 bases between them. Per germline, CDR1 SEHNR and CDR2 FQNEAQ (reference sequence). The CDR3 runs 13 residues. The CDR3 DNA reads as TGTGCCAGCAGCCCCAAGGGCCGCTACGAGCAGTACTTC. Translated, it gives CASSPKGRYEQYF.

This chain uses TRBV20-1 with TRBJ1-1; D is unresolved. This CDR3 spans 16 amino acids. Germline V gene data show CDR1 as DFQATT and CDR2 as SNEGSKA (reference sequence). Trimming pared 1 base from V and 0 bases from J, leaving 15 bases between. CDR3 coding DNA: TGCAGTGCTAGAGTGACCGGAAGAACCATGAACACTGAAGCTTTCTTT. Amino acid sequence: CSARVTGRTMNTEAFF.

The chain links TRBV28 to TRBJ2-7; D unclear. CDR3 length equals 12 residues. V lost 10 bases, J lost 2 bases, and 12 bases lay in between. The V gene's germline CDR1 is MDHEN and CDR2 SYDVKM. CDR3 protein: CATGREAYEQYF. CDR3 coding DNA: TGTGCCACCGGACGCGAAGCCTACGAGCAGTACTTC. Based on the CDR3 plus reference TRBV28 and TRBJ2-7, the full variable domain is DVKVTQSSRYLVKRTGEKVFLECVQDMDHENMFWYRQDPGLGLRLIYFSYDVKMKEKGDIPEGYSVSREKKERFSLILESASTNQTSMYLCATGREAYEQYFGPGTRLTVT.

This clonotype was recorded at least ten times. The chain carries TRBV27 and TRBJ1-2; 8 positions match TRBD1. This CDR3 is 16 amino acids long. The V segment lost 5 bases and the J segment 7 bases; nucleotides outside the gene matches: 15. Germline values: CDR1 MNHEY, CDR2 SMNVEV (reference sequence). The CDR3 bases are TGTGCCAGCAGTGACCACTTTAACCACGACAGGGGTGGCTACACCTTC. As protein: CASSDHFNHDRGGYTF.

The CDR3 region is CASSPFRGVGGSNQPQHF. DNA of the CDR3: TGTGCCAGCAGTCCATTTCGAGGGGTGGGAGGGAGCAATCAGCCCCAGCATTTT. The rearrangement uses TRBV28 and TRBJ1-5; D is perhaps TRBD1 (5 bases). V lost 5 bases to trimming and J lost 1 base, with 21 bases between them. The germline CDR1 and CDR2 sequences are MDHEN and SYDVKM. This CDR3 has 18 residues.

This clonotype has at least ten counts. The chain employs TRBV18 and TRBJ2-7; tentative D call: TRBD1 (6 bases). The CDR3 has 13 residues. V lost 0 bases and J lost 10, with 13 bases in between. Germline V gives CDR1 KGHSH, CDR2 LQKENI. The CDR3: CASSPPTGQSQYF. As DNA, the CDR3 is TGTGCCAGCTCACCACCGACAGGTCAAAGTCAGTACTTC.

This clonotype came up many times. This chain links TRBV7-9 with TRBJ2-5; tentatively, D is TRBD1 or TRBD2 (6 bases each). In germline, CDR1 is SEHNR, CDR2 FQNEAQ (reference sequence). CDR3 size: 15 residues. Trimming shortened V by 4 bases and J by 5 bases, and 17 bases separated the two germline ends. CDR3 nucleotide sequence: TGTGCCAGCAGCTCACAGGGAGGAGGTCGCGAGACCCAGTACTTC. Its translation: CASSSQGGGRETQYF.

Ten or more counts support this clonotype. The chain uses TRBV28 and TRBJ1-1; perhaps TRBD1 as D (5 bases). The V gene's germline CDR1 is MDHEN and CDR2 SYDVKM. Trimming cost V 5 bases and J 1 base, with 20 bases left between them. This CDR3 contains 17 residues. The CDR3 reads CASSLGLVGVENTEAFF. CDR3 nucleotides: TGTGCCAGCAGTCTCGGACTGGTAGGGGTCGAGAACACTGAAGCTTTCTTT. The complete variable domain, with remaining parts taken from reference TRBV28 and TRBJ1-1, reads DVKVTQSSRYLVKRTGEKVFLECVQDMDHENMFWYRQDPGLGLRLIYFSYDVKMKEKGDIPEGYSVSREKKERFSLILESASTNQTSMYLCASSLGLVGVENTEAFFGQGTRLTVV.

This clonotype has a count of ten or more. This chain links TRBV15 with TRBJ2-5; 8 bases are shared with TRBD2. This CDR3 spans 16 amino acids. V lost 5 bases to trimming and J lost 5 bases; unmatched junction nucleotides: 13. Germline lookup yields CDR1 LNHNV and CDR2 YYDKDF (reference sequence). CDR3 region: CATSSRAGGLHETQYF. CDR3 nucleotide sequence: TGTGCCACCAGCTCTCGTGCGGGGGGACTCCATGAGACCCAGTACTTC.

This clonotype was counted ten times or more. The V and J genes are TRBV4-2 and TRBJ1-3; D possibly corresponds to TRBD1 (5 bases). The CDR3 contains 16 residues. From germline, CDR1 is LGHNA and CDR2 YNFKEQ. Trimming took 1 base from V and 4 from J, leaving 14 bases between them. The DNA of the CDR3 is TGTGCCAGCAGCCAAGGGCAGGGCCCATGGGGAAACACCATATATTTT. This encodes CASSQGQGPWGNTIYF.

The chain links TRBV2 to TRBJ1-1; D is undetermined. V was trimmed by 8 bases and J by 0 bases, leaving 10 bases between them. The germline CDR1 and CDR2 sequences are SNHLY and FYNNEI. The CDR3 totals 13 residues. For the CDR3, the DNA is TGTGCCAGCGAGGCAGCCATGAACACTGAAGCTTTCTTT. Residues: CASEAAMNTEAFF.

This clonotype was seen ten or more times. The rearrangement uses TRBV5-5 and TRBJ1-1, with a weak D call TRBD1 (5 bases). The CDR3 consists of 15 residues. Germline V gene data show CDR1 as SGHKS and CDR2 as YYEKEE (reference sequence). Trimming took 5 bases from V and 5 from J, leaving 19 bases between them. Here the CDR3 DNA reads TGTGCCAGCAGACCATCTACCCAGGGTTATACTGAAGCTTTCTTT. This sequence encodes CASRPSTQGYTEAFF.

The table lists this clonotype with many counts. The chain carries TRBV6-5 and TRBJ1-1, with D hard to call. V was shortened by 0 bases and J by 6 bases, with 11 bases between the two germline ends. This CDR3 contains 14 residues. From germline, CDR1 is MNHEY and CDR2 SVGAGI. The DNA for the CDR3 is TGTGCCAGCAGTTACTCTGACCAGGCAGCTGAAGCTTTCTTT. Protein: CASSYSDQAAEAFF.

CDR3 sequence (DNA): TGTGCCAGCAGTTTACTGTATAGTAAAAGGGGAACTGGGGCCAACGTCCTGACTTTC. This sequence encodes CASSLLYSKRGTGANVLTF. The V and J genes are TRBV12-3 or TRBV12-4 and TRBJ2-6; possible D gene TRBD1, 5 bases. The V gene lost 2 bases and the J gene lost 2 bases, with 19 bases spanning the gap. CDR3 length: 19 amino acids.

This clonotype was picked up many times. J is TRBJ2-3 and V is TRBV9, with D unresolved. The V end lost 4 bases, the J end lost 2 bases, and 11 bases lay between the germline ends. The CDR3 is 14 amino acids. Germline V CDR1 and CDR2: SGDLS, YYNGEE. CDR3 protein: CASSPRAPTDTQYF. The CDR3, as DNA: TGTGCCAGCAGCCCACGGGCCCCCACAGATACGCAGTATTTT.

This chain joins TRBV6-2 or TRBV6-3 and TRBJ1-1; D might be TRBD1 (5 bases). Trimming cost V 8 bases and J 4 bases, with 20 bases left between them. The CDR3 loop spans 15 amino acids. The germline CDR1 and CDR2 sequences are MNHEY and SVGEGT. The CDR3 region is CASSNWGRGSTEAFF. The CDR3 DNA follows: TGTGCCAGCTCCAACTGGGGGAGAGGAAGCACTGAAGCTTTCTTT.

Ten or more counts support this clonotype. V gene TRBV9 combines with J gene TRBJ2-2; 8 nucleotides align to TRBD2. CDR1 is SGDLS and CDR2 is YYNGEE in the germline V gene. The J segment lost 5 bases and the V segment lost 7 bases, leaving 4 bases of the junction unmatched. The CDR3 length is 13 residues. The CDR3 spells CASSLADTGELFF. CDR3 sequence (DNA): TGTGCCAGCTCACTAGCGGATACCGGGGAGCTGTTTTTT.

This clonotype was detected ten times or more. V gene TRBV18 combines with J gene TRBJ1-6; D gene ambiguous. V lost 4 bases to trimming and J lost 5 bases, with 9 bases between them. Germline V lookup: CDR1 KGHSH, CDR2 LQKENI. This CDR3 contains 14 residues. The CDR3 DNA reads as TGTGCCAGCTCACTCTTCAACCATAATTCACCCCTCCACTTT. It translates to CASSLFNHNSPLHF.

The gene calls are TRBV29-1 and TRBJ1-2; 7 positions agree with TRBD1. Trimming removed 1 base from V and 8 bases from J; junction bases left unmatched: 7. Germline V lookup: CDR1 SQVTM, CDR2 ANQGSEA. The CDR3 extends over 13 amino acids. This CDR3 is CSVEAPTGAGYTF. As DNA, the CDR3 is TGCAGCGTTGAAGCCCCCACAGGGGCGGGCTACACCTTC.

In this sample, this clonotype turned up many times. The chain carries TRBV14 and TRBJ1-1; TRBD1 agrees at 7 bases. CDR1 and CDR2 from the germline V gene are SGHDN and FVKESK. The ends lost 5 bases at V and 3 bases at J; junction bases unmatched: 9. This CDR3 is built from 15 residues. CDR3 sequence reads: CASSIQGLAHTEAFF. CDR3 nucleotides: TGTGCCAGCAGCATACAGGGGTTGGCGCACACTGAAGCTTTCTTT.

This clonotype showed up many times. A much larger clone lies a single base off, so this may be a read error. CDR3 nucleotide sequence: TGTGCCAGCAGTTATGGGGTAGCGGGGGCTCAAGGGACCCAGTACTTC. Protein sequence: CASSYGVAGAQGTQYF. J is TRBJ2-5 and V is TRBV6-2 or TRBV6-3; 9 bases align to TRBD2. Per germline, CDR1 MNHEY and CDR2 SVGEGT. The CDR3 has 16 amino acids.

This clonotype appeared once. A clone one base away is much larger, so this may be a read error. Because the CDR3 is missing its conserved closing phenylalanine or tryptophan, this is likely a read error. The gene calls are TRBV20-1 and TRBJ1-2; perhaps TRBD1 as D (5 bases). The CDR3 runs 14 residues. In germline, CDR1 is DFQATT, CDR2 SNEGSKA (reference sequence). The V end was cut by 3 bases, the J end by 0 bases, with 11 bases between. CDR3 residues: CSARGDGTNYGYTL. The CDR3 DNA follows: TGCAGTGCTAGGGGGGACGGGACTAACTATGGCTACACCTTA.

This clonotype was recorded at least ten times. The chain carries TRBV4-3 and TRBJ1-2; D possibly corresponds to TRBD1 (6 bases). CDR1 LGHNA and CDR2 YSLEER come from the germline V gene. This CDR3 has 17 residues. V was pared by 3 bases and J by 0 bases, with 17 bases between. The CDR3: CASSHRGFQGSNYGYTF. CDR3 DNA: TGCGCCAGCAGCCATAGGGGATTTCAGGGGTCTAACTATGGCTACACCTTC.

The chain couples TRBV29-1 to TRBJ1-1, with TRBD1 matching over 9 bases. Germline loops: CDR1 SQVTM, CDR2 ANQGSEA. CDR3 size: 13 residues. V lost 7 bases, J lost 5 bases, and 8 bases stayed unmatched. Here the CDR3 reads CSDTGQGWTEAFF. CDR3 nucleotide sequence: TGCAGCGACACGGGACAGGGCTGGACTGAAGCTTTCTTT.

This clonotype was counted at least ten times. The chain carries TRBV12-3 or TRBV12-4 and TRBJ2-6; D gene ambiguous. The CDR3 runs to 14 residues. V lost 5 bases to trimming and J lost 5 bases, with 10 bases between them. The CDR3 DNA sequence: TGTGCCAGCAGTCCTAGGCTCTGGGCCAACGTCCTGACTTTC. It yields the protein CASSPRLWANVLTF.

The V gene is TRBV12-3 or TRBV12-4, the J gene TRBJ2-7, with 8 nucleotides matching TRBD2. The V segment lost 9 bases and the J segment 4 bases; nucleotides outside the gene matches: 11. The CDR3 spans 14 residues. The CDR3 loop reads CASRLSGNQYEQYF. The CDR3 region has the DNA TGTGCCAGTCGACTTAGCGGGAACCAATACGAGCAGTACTTC.

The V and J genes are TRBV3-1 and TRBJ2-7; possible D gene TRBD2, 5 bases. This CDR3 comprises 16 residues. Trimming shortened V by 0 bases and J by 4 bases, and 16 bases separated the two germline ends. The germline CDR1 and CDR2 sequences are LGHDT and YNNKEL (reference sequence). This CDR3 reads CASSQEIGQRTYEQYF. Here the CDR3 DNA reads TGTGCCAGCAGCCAAGAGATCGGGCAGCGGACTTACGAGCAGTACTTC.